This TCR beta chain originates from a study of blood T cell repertoires in COVID-19. Looking at the study overall: Samples of COVID-19 (acute and convalescent) were obtained from the United States, Italy and Spain. Sources were T cells, B-cell-depleted T cells, or PBMCs; the material itself was cDNA or gDNA.

V was clipped by 10 bases and J by 3 bases; unmatched bases: 22. The CDR3 covers 19 residues. Germline loops: CDR1 ENHRY, CDR2 SYGVKD. Per the original data handling: For nucleated cells, counts were estimated from reference gene primer amplification. Only in-frame clones appear in the TCRdb table, and some are missing; sequencing was by immunoSEQ multiplex PCR. Clone size and the V and J calls come from that table; the DNA yielded D and trimming. There are about 400,000 clones in the sample; around nine tenths occur only once, and around 3% lies in the top ten. Material for sequencing was peripheral blood. The chain is built from TRBV10-3 and TRBJ1-1; 11 bases fit TRBD1. The TCR sequence derives from a human donor in a cohort sampled during active COVID-19. CDR3 amino acids: CATQGRGGTGGRLDTEAFF. CDR3 nucleotide sequence: TGTGCCACCCAGGGCAGGGGGGGGACAGGGGGACGCCTGGACACTGAAGCTTTCTTT.